This is a list of T cell receptor beta chains from one sample in a study of somatic mutations in cytotoxic T cells in rheumatoid arthritis. Clones were sequenced by immunoSEQ multiplex PCR, and TCRdb holds only the in-frame ones, with some missing. The sample consists of about 19,000 clones, 85% of them appearing once. Material for sequencing was CD8+ T cells sorted from blood. The origin of the receptors is a middle-aged woman with rheumatoid arthritis. The CDR3 runs from the conserved cysteine through the conserved F or W. A D gene is named only where the DNA matches it firmly. The size field is filled for only some rows; it gives once, few, many or a size class.

V gene: TRBV7-8; D gene: .; clone size: .; J gene: TRBJ2-7; CDR3 protein: CASSIRPGMMEQYF; CDR3 DNA: TGTGCCAGCAGCATCCGGCCAGGGATGATGGAGCAGTACTTC
V gene: TRBV9; D gene: .; clone size: .; J gene: TRBJ2-1; CDR3 protein: CASSMYTEQFF; CDR3 DNA: TGTGCCAGCAGCATGTACACTGAGCAGTTCTTC
V gene: TRBV19; D gene: .; clone size: .; J gene: TRBJ1-1; CDR3 protein: CASSIEARRGNTEAFF; CDR3 DNA: TGTGCCAGTAGTATAGAGGCCCGTCGGGGGAACACTGAAGCTTTCTTT
V gene: TRBV12-5; D gene: TRBD2; clone size: .; J gene: TRBJ2-7; CDR3 protein: CASGFHLPGLAGGSHDQISYEQYF; CDR3 DNA: TGTGCTAGTGGTTTCCATTTACCGGGACTAGCGGGGGGTTCCCACGATCAAATCTCCTACGAGCAGTACTTC
V gene: TRBV30; D gene: TRBD1; clone size: .; J gene: TRBJ2-1; CDR3 protein: CACQGAWAGVRNEQFF; CDR3 DNA: TGTGCCTGCCAGGGGGCTTGGGCAGGTGTTCGCAATGAGCAGTTCTTC
V gene: TRBV19; D gene: TRBD2; clone size: .; J gene: TRBJ2-3; CDR3 protein: CASSIFSGAGDTQYF; CDR3 DNA: TGTGCCAGTAGTATATTCAGCGGGGCGGGAGATACGCAGTATTTT
V gene: TRBV7-9; D gene: TRBD2; clone size: .; J gene: TRBJ2-1; CDR3 protein: CASSLVGGAVNEQFF; CDR3 DNA: TGTGCCAGCAGCTTAGTCGGGGGGGCGGTCAATGAGCAGTTCTTC
V gene: TRBV5-6; D gene: TRBD1; clone size: .; J gene: TRBJ2-2; CDR3 protein: CASMVRRTGTNTGELFF; CDR3 DNA: TGTGCCAGCATGGTGCGCCGGACAGGGACGAACACCGGGGAGCTGTTTTTT
V gene: TRBV27; D gene: TRBD1; clone size: .; J gene: TRBJ2-7; CDR3 protein: CASSPGTGGSEQYF; CDR3 DNA: TGTGCCAGCAGCCCCGGGACAGGGGGGTCCGAGCAGTACTTC
V gene: TRBV7-9; D gene: .; clone size: .; J gene: TRBJ2-1; CDR3 protein: CASKEGIAPYNEQFF; CDR3 DNA: TGTGCCAGTAAAGAGGGCATAGCGCCATACAATGAGCAGTTCTTC
V gene: TRBV12-2; D gene: .; clone size: .; J gene: TRBJ2-1; CDR3 protein: CASRGRGGSYNEQFF; CDR3 DNA: TGTGCAAGTCGCGGCCGCGGGGGCTCCTACAATGAGCAGTTCTTC
V gene: TRBV6-6; D gene: TRBD2; clone size: .; J gene: TRBJ2-1; CDR3 protein: CASSMGTSGPYNEQFF; CDR3 DNA: TGTGCCAGCAGCATGGGGACTAGCGGCCCCTACAATGAGCAGTTCTTC
V gene: TRBV15; D gene: TRBD2; clone size: .; J gene: TRBJ2-3; CDR3 protein: CATSRGLTSRADTQYF; CDR3 DNA: TGTGCCACCAGCAGAGGGCTGACTAGCAGGGCAGATACGCAGTATTTT
V gene: TRBV6-5; D gene: .; clone size: .; J gene: TRBJ2-7; CDR3 protein: CASSYSGTPYEQYF; CDR3 DNA: TGTGCCAGCAGTTACTCGGGGACACCCTACGAGCAGTACTTC
V gene: TRBV6-1; D gene: TRBD1; clone size: once; J gene: TRBJ1-2; CDR3 protein: CASSEMDRGIYGYTF; CDR3 DNA: TGTGCCAGCAGTGAAATGGACAGGGGAATCTATGGCTACACCTTC
V gene: TRBV2; D gene: .; clone size: .; J gene: TRBJ2-7; CDR3 protein: CAYYSGSLDEQYF; CDR3 DNA: TGTGCCTACTATTCCGGGAGCCTCGACGAGCAGTACTTC
V gene: TRBV15; D gene: .; clone size: .; J gene: TRBJ1-2; CDR3 protein: CATSLGALGYTF; CDR3 DNA: TGTGCCACCAGTTTGGGGGCTCTGGGCTACACCTTC
V gene: TRBV2; D gene: TRBD2; clone size: .; J gene: TRBJ2-3; CDR3 protein: CASRLLGERETDTQYF; CDR3 DNA: TGTGCCAGCAGACTCCTAGGAGAGCGGGAGACAGATACGCAGTATTTT
V gene: TRBV5-1; D gene: TRBD1; clone size: .; J gene: TRBJ2-5; CDR3 protein: CASSLDGQGPETQYF; CDR3 DNA: TGCGCCAGCAGCTTGGATGGACAGGGCCCGGAGACCCAGTACTTC
V gene: TRBV7-6; D gene: TRBD2; clone size: few; J gene: TRBJ2-1; CDR3 protein: CASSLGLAGGHNEQFF; CDR3 DNA: TGTGCCAGCAGCTTAGGGCTAGCGGGAGGACACAATGAGCAGTTCTTC
V gene: TRBV7-9; D gene: TRBD1; clone size: .; J gene: TRBJ2-1; CDR3 protein: CASSLLRDRGNEQFF; CDR3 DNA: TGTGCCAGCAGCTTATTAAGGGACAGGGGAAATGAGCAGTTCTTC
V gene: TRBV5-4; D gene: .; clone size: .; J gene: TRBJ2-3; CDR3 protein: CASSLGVAGTDTQYF; CDR3 DNA: TGTGCCAGCAGCTTGGGAGTAGCGGGCACAGATACGCAGTATTTT
V gene: TRBV4-1; D gene: .; clone size: .; J gene: TRBJ2-5; CDR3 protein: CASSQQGLLAIGETQYF; CDR3 DNA: TGCGCCAGCAGCCAACAAGGTCTACTAGCAATTGGGGAGACCCAGTACTTC
V gene: TRBV4-1; D gene: TRBD2; clone size: .; J gene: TRBJ2-1; CDR3 protein: CASSQVGKRGNNEQFF; CDR3 DNA: TGCGCCAGCAGCCAAGTAGGCAAGCGGGGGAACAATGAGCAGTTCTTC
V gene: TRBV13; D gene: TRBD2; clone size: .; J gene: TRBJ2-3; CDR3 protein: CASSWTSVTDTQYF; CDR3 DNA: TGTGCCAGCAGCTGGACTAGCGTCACAGATACGCAGTATTTT
V gene: TRBV10-1; D gene: .; clone size: .; J gene: TRBJ2-3; CDR3 protein: CASSEGGTQYF; CDR3 DNA: TGCGCCAGCAGTGAAGGAGGTACGCAGTATTTT
V gene: TRBV27; D gene: TRBD2; clone size: .; J gene: TRBJ2-7; CDR3 protein: CASRISGGAPVYEQYF; CDR3 DNA: TGTGCCAGCAGGATTAGCGGGGGTGCTCCCGTATACGAGCAGTACTTC
V gene: TRBV5-1; D gene: TRBD2; clone size: .; J gene: TRBJ2-1; CDR3 protein: CASSPRLAGGPRVANEQFF; CDR3 DNA: TGCGCCAGCAGCCCCCGACTAGCGGGAGGGCCTAGAGTCGCCAATGAGCAGTTCTTC